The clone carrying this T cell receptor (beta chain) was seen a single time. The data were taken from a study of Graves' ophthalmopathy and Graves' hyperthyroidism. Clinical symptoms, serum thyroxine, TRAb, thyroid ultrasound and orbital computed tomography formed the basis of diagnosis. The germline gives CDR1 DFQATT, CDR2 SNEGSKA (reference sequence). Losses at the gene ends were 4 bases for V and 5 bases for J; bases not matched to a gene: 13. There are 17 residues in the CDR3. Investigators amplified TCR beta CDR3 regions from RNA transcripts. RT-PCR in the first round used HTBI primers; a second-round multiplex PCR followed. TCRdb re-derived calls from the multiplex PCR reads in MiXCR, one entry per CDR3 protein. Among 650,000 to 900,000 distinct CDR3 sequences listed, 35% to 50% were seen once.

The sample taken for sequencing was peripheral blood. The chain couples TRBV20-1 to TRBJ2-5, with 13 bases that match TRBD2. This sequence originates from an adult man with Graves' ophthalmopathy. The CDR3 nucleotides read TGCAGTGCTACAGGGACTAGCGGGATATACTCGGGGGAGACCCAGTACTTC. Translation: CSATGTSGIYSGETQYF.